This T cell receptor beta chain emerged from a study of T cell responses to AZD1222 COVID-19 vaccine. The data were produced by immunoSEQ multiplex PCR, yet TCRdb's version contains in-frame clones alone and is incomplete. The sample yields tens of thousands of clones, around 92% seen once. This TCR came from an adult who received the AZD1222 COVID-19 vaccine. Specimen: peripheral blood, collected 28 days after the second AZD1222 dose.

The CDR3 DNA is TGTGCCAGCAGCCCGCCCGGGACTAGCGGGAGGGCCCACACCGGGGAGCTGTTTTTT. Its translation: CASSPPGTSGRAHTGELFF. V and J are TRBV5-6 and TRBJ2-2, with TRBD2 matching over 16 bases. Germline-derived CDR1 and CDR2 are SGHDT and YYEEEE. The CDR3 sequence is 19 residues long. The V and J ends lost 4 bases and 3 bases, in that order; junction bases with no gene match: 9.